Listed below are T cell receptor beta chains from one sample, sequenced in a study of spatial heterogeneity in lung cancer. Via MiXCR, TCRdb re-called the 5' RACE reads, giving one row per CDR3 protein. This sample has 10,000 or so distinct CDR3 sequences, with roughly 6% found just once. Here the sequenced sample was PBMCs, taken at surgery. These receptors were collected from a male donor with early-stage non-small cell lung cancer. Each CDR3 is given with its conserved first and last residue. A D gene is named only where the DNA matches it firmly. Size is omitted from some rows. Given values are once, few, many or a class for expanded clones.

d_call,j_call,clone_size,v_call,cdr3_aa,cdr3_nt
TRBD2,TRBJ2-4,NA,TRBV20-1,CSAKGLAALAKNIQYF,TGCAGTGCAAAGGGACTAGCAGCACTAGCCAAAAACATTCAGTACTTC
NA,TRBJ2-4,many,TRBV9,CASSVPNIQYF,TGTGCCAGCAGCGTACCCAACATTCAGTACTTC
NA,TRBJ2-3,many,TRBV29-1,CSVDVDSTDTQYF,TGCAGCGTTGACGTAGATAGCACAGATACGCAGTATTTT
NA,TRBJ2-6,many,TRBV14,CASRSGANVLTF,TGTGCCAGCAGATCTGGGGCCAACGTCCTGACTTTC
NA,TRBJ2-3,many,TRBV29-1,CSAKRRDTQYF,TGCAGCGCAAAGAGGCGAGATACGCAGTATTTT
NA,TRBJ2-1,NA,TRBV15,CATSSPGYNEQFF,TGTGCCACCAGCAGTCCCGGGTACAATGAGCAGTTCTTC
NA,TRBJ2-5,many,TRBV20-1,CSAPRTVQETQYF,TGCAGTGCTCCCAGGACAGTGCAAGAGACCCAGTACTTC
NA,TRBJ1-1,many,TRBV20-1,CSAQNDDSEAFF,TGCAGTGCCCAGAATGACGACAGTGAAGCTTTCTTT
NA,TRBJ1-5,many,TRBV10-2,CASSVPNQPQHF,TGCGCCAGCAGTGTGCCTAATCAGCCCCAGCATTTT
NA,TRBJ2-7,many,TRBV20-1,CSVGGLSYEQYF,TGCAGTGTAGGGGGACTCTCCTACGAGCAGTACTTC
NA,TRBJ1-1,many,TRBV29-1,CSVEGLTATEAFF,TGCAGCGTAGAAGGCCTGACAGCCACTGAAGCTTTCTTT
NA,TRBJ2-2,many,TRBV4-3,CASSQDIGGGTGELFF,TGCGCCAGCAGCCAAGATATAGGTGGCGGGACCGGGGAGCTGTTTTTT
TRBD2,TRBJ2-6,NA,TRBV7-2,CASSRGDSGANVLTF,TGTGCCAGCAGCCGGGGGGACTCTGGGGCCAACGTCCTGACTTTC
NA,TRBJ2-1,many,TRBV10-2,CASGSRASEQFF,TGCGCCAGCGGCTCGAGGGCCAGTGAGCAGTTCTTC
NA,TRBJ2-4,few,TRBV29-1,CSVEQGRSNIQYF,TGCAGCGTTGAGCAGGGGCGATCGAACATTCAGTACTTC
NA,TRBJ2-7,NA,TRBV7-9,CASSLRAAPYEQYF,TGTGCCAGCAGCTTAAGGGCAGCCCCCTACGAGCAGTACTTC
TRBD2,TRBJ2-1,NA,TRBV27,CASSRPALSGGYNEQFF,TGTGCCAGCAGCCGACCCGCCCTTAGCGGGGGATACAATGAGCAGTTCTTC
NA,TRBJ2-1,many,TRBV12-3/TRBV12-4,CASRLDGGNEQFF,TGTGCCAGCAGACTAGACGGGGGCAATGAGCAGTTCTTC
NA,TRBJ2-4,medium-sized,TRBV20-1,CSTLEVAKNIQYF,TGCAGTACTCTCGAGGTAGCCAAAAACATTCAGTACTTC
NA,TRBJ2-5,many,TRBV25-1,CASSDANVETQYF,TGTGCCAGCAGTGACGCGAACGTAGAGACCCAGTACTTC
NA,TRBJ1-5,NA,TRBV7-4,CTSSLRTGAPSVFDQPQHF,TGTACCAGCAGCTTAAGGACGGGGGCGCCCTCAGTATTTGATCAGCCCCAGCATTTT
NA,TRBJ1-1,many,TRBV7-6,CASSLTRDTEAFF,TGTGCCAGCAGCTTAACCAGGGACACTGAAGCTTTCTTT
TRBD2,TRBJ2-3,few,TRBV20-1,CSAKMLLAPESTDTQYF,TGCAGTGCCAAAATGTTACTAGCGCCAGAAAGCACAGATACGCAGTATTTT
NA,TRBJ2-1,NA,TRBV7-3,CASSPRGLDNEQFF,TGTGCCAGCAGCCCCCGCGGGTTGGACAATGAGCAGTTCTTC
TRBD2,TRBJ2-1,many,TRBV6-2/TRBV6-3,CASRGTSGTPFF,TGTGCCAGCAGAGGAACTAGCGGGACGCCGTTCTTC
NA,TRBJ1-4,many,TRBV7-2,CASSLVQGGEKLFF,TGTGCCAGCAGCCTGGTTCAGGGTGGTGAAAAACTGTTTTTT
TRBD2,TRBJ2-2,many,TRBV3-1,CASSQGGRLAANTGELFF,TGTGCCAGCAGCCAAGGGGGGAGACTAGCGGCGAACACCGGGGAGCTGTTTTTT
NA,TRBJ2-6,many,TRBV7-9,CASSSFRSGANVLTF,TGTGCCAGCAGCTCCTTCCGCTCTGGGGCCAACGTCCTGACTTTC
NA,TRBJ1-1,few,TRBV29-1,CSGQREVDTEAFF,TGCAGCGGACAAAGGGAAGTGGACACTGAAGCTTTCTTT
NA,TRBJ2-1,many,TRBV14,CASSQDFAGNEQFF,TGTGCCAGCAGCCAAGATTTTGCGGGCAATGAGCAGTTCTTC
TRBD2,TRBJ2-2,many,TRBV7-8,CASSSPAGGGSTGELFF,TGTGCCAGCAGCTCCCCTGCGGGAGGGGGGAGTACCGGGGAGCTGTTTTTT
NA,TRBJ1-1,few,TRBV5-6,CASSLATGGAFF,TGTGCCAGCAGCTTGGCCACCGGAGGAGCTTTCTTT
NA,TRBJ1-1,medium-sized,TRBV29-1,CSVIVFMNTEAFF,TGCAGCGTTATAGTTTTCATGAACACTGAAGCTTTCTTT
TRBD1,TRBJ2-1,medium-sized,TRBV28,CASSSPGQASSYNEQFF,TGTGCCAGCAGTTCCCCCGGACAGGCGAGCTCCTACAATGAGCAGTTCTTC
NA,TRBJ2-3,few,TRBV6-2/TRBV6-3,CASSFVRAADTQYF,TGTGCCAGCAGTTTCGTGAGGGCAGCAGATACGCAGTATTTT
NA,TRBJ2-7,medium-sized,TRBV12-3/TRBV12-4,CASSLVGGEQYF,TGTGCCAGCAGTTTAGTGGGAGGCGAGCAGTACTTC
NA,TRBJ2-4,few,TRBV28,CASSQGGTKNIQYF,TGTGCCAGCAGTCAGGGGGGAACCAAAAACATTCAGTACTTC
NA,TRBJ1-2,medium-sized,TRBV20-1,CSARTPPRYGYTF,TGCAGTGCTAGGACACCCCCCCGCTATGGCTACACCTTC
NA,TRBJ1-1,many,TRBV20-1,CSAPGRRQTEAFF,TGCAGTGCTCCCGGACGGAGGCAGACTGAAGCTTTCTTT
NA,TRBJ2-3,many,TRBV7-8,CASSLLRDTSTDTQYF,TGTGCCAGCAGCTTGTTGCGGGACACTTCCACAGATACGCAGTATTTT
NA,TRBJ1-2,medium-sized,TRBV29-1,CSVATSGVGGYTF,TGCAGCGTGGCGACATCGGGAGTTGGAGGCTACACCTTC
NA,TRBJ2-7,many,TRBV6-2/TRBV6-3,CASSYLRPTDEQYF,TGTGCCAGCAGTTACTTGAGGCCTACCGACGAGCAGTACTTC
NA,TRBJ2-3,medium-sized,TRBV20-1,CSARDGGPRNTQYF,TGCAGTGCTAGAGATGGCGGGCCCAGGAATACGCAGTATTTT
NA,TRBJ2-3,many,TRBV29-1,CSTRTDTQYF,TGCAGCACCCGCACAGATACGCAGTATTTT
NA,TRBJ1-5,few,TRBV30,CAWSVPGWSNQPQHF,TGTGCCTGGAGTGTACCGGGTTGGAGCAATCAGCCCCAGCATTTT
NA,TRBJ2-1,NA,TRBV29-1,CSVVSRRGNEQFF,TGCAGCGTTGTGTCGCGCCGGGGCAATGAGCAGTTCTTC
TRBD1,TRBJ2-3,many,TRBV7-9,CASSFGTGTTDTQYF,TGTGCCAGCAGCTTCGGGACAGGGACCACAGATACGCAGTATTTT
NA,TRBJ2-5,few,TRBV28,CASSPSRHQETQYF,TGTGCCAGCAGTCCGTCTAGACACCAAGAGACCCAGTACTTC
NA,TRBJ1-1,many,TRBV7-3,CASSLSGSGEAFF,TGTGCCAGCAGCTTATCAGGGTCTGGTGAAGCTTTCTTT
NA,TRBJ2-3,many,TRBV12-3/TRBV12-4,CASSFSTDTQYF,TGTGCCAGCAGTTTTAGCACAGATACGCAGTATTTT
NA,TRBJ2-3,many,TRBV5-1,CASSLGDGTDTQYF,TGCGCCAGCAGCTTGGGAGACGGCACAGATACGCAGTATTTT